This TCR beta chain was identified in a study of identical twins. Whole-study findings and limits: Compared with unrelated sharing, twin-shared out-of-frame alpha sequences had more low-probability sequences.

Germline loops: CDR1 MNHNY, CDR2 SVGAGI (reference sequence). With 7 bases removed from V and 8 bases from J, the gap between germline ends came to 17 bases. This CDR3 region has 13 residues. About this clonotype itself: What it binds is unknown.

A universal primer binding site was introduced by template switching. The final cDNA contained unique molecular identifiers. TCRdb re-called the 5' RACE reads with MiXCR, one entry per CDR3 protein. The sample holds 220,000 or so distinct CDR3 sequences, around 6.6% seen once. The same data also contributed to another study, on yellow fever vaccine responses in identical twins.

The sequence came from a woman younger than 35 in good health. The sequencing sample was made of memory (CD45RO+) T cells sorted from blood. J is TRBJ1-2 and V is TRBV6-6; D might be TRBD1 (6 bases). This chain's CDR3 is CASTRPGEGGYTF. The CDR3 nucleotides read TGTGCCAGCACCAGACCAGGGGAAGGGGGCTACACCTTC.